Listed here are 10 T cell receptor beta chains from one sample, sequenced in a study of CD8 T cells in ankylosing spondylitis. The antigens these receptors bind are not known. TCRdb re-analysed the 5' RACE reads in MiXCR, keeping a single row per CDR3 protein. The repertoire holds about 340,000 distinct CDR3 sequences, with approximately 8% as singletons. Whole-study results and caveats: Characteristic, it appeared, of ankylosing spondylitis blood was a TCR beta motif of seven or eight highly homologous variants.

Specimen: blood, either unsorted or a sorted T cell fraction (not recorded which). These TCRs come from a male donor with ankylosing spondylitis.

J is TRBJ1-6 and V is TRBV7-3; 7 nucleotides align to TRBD1. The CDR3 runs to 14 residues. Trimming took 1 base from V and 9 from J; bases not matched to a gene: 3. Germline CDR1 and CDR2: SGHTA and FQGTGA. In DNA form, the CDR3 reads TGTGCCAGCAGCTTAAACAGGGGAAGTTCACCCCTCCACTTT. Residues: CASSLNRGSSPLHF. Supplemented by reference TRBV7-3 and TRBJ1-6, the full variable domain reads GAGVSQTPSNKVTEKGKYVELRCDPISGHTALYWYRQSLGQGPEFLIYFQGTGAADDSGLPNDRFFAVRPEGSVSTLKIQRTERGDSAVYLCASSLNRGSSPLHFGNGTRLTVT.

This clonotype was counted between two and nine times. V and J are TRBV15 and TRBJ2-5; the D gene is possibly TRBD2 (5 bases). The CDR3 extends over 15 amino acids. CDR1 LNHNV and CDR2 YYDKDF come from the germline V gene (reference sequence). Trimming removed 0 bases from V and 4 bases from J, with 12 bases in between. In DNA, the CDR3 is TGTGCCACCAGCAGAGATAGCCTAGCTGCAGAGACCCAGTACTTC. Translation gives CATSRDSLAAETQYF.

This clonotype was seen a handful of times. The chain has TRBV7-9 and TRBJ1-1, with D tentatively TRBD1 (6 bases). Germline V CDR1 and CDR2: SEHNR, FQNEAQ (reference sequence). V was cut by 5 bases and J by 3 bases, with 19 bases left in between. The CDR3 spans 16 residues. The CDR3: CASSPTRQGRDTEAFF. The CDR3 DNA reads TGTGCCAGCAGCCCAACGCGTCAGGGGCGGGACACTGAAGCTTTCTTT.

In this sample, this clonotype turned up a few times. This sequence joins TRBV20-1 and TRBJ2-3; D unclear. V was pared by 3 bases and J by 2 bases, with 9 bases between. The germline CDR1 and CDR2 sequences are DFQATT and SNEGSKA (reference sequence). This CDR3 has 13 residues. The DNA of the CDR3 is TGCAGTGCTAGGTCTGGTTTCACAGATACGCAGTATTTT. Residues: CSARSGFTDTQYF.

At least ten counts were recorded for this clonotype. The chain combines TRBV6-4 with TRBJ1-1; D gene uncertain. V dropped 5 bases and J dropped 0 bases, with 10 bases sitting between them. The CDR3 consists of 14 residues. The germline gives CDR1 MRHNA, CDR2 SNTAGT. The CDR3 here is CASSQKGLNTEAFF. The CDR3 coding sequence is TGTGCCAGCAGTCAAAAGGGTCTGAACACTGAAGCTTTCTTT.

This clonotype occurred a few times. V and J are TRBV4-3 and TRBJ2-5, with D hard to call. CDR3 size: 16 residues. Trimming stripped 4 bases from V and 4 bases from J, with 19 bases between. Germline V gene data show CDR1 as LGHNA and CDR2 as YSLEER. Written as DNA, the CDR3 is TGCGCCAGCAGCCCAGCAGCGCACCAGGACCTAGAGACCCAGTACTTC. Its translation: CASSPAAHQDLETQYF.

This clonotype showed up many times. The DNA for the CDR3 is TGTGCCAGCAGTCTGGATTATGAGCAGTTCTTC. Translation: CASSLDYEQFF. V usage is TRBV5-5 and J usage is TRBJ2-1; no firm D call. V shed 5 bases and J shed 8 bases, with 8 bases lying between them. Per the germline V gene, CDR1 is SGHKS and CDR2 is YYEKEE (reference sequence). The CDR3 totals 11 residues.

The V and J genes are TRBV7-8 and TRBJ1-5, with D possibly TRBD1 on 5 matching bases. Trimming took off 4 bases at V and 2 bases at J, with 12 bases between the two ends. Germline-derived CDR1 and CDR2 are SGHVS and FQNEAQ. This CDR3 is built from 15 residues. CDR3 sequence reads: CASSSLGDGNQPQHF. The CDR3 DNA reads as TGTGCCAGCAGCTCCTTGGGGGATGGCAATCAGCCCCAGCATTTT.

This clonotype was observed a handful of times. The chain has TRBV29-1 and TRBJ2-2, with TRBD2 matching 8 bases. The CDR3 extends over 14 amino acids. V gave up 6 bases and J gave up 4 bases; unmatched junction bases: 7. From germline, CDR1 is SQVTM and CDR2 ANQGSEA. The CDR3 here is CSVGGGGSTGELFF. CDR3 nucleotide sequence: TGCAGCGTCGGTGGCGGGGGGAGCACCGGGGAGCTGTTTTTT.

This clonotype was recorded a few times. J is TRBJ2-1 and V is TRBV27, with TRBD2 matching over 13 bases. This CDR3 has 18 residues. V was clipped by 3 bases and J by 3 bases; unmatched bases: 8. CDR1 is MNHEY and CDR2 is SMNVEV in the germline V gene (reference sequence). The CDR3 DNA is TGTGCCAGCAGTTTTCTACTAGCGGGAGGGCTGCTCTACAATGAGCAGTTCTTC. Translating it yields CASSFLLAGGLLYNEQFF.